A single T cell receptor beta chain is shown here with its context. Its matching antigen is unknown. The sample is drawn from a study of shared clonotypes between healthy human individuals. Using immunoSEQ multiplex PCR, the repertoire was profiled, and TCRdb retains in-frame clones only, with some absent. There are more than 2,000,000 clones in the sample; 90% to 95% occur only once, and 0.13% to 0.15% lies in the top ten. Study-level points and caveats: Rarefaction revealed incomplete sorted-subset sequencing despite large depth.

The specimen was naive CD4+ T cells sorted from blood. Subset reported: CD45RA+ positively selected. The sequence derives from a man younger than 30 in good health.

In DNA form, the CDR3 reads TGTGCCAGCTCCCTAAGGACAGAATCGAACACCGGGGAGCTGTTTTTT. The encoded protein is CASSLRTESNTGELFF. V and J are TRBV18 and TRBJ2-2, with D possibly TRBD1 on 6 matching bases. The CDR3 length is 16 residues. The V end lost 6 bases, the J end lost 0 bases, and 14 bases lay between the germline ends. Looked up from germline, CDR1 is KGHSH and CDR2 is LQKENI.